This T cell receptor beta chain derives from a study of blood T cells in healthy people across ages. This clonotype was detected a few times. Together with a sample-barcoded 5' primer, a J-beta primer mix was included in a second PCR lasting about 6 to 11 cycles. A template-switch adaptor containing 12 random nucleotides labeled each cDNA molecule. MiXCR, run by TCRdb on the 5' RACE reads, gives a single entry per CDR3 protein. The table records roughly 1,800,000 distinct CDR3 sequences, 49% of them present only once. CDR1 is SGHTA, CDR2 FQGNSA, per germline. The CDR3 contains 14 residues. With 8 bases removed from V and 2 bases from J, the gap between germline ends came to 10 bases.

This TCR came from a woman between 40 and 50 years old in good health. The specimen was blood. The V gene is TRBV7-2, the J gene TRBJ2-6; perhaps D is TRBD1 or TRBD2 (5 bases each). The CDR3: CASQMGAGANVLTF. CDR3 coding DNA: TGTGCCAGCCAAATGGGGGCTGGGGCCAACGTCCTGACTTTC.